Listed here is a single T cell receptor beta chain. Authors' processing steps: The assay estimated nucleated cells by amplifying reference gene primers. The repertoire was sequenced with immunoSEQ multiplex PCR; TCRdb's copy has only in-frame clones and lacks some. From that table come the V and J calls and clone size; the DNA was used to work out D and trimming. The table records approximately 28,000 clones, around 90% of them present only once. The record originates from a study of blood T cell repertoires in COVID-19. Study in general: Both acute and convalescent COVID-19 samples were obtained from the United States, Italy and Spain. T cells, B-cell-depleted T cells, or PBMCs provided the cDNA or gDNA that served as material.

V gave up 2 bases and J gave up 6 bases, with 10 bases separating them. CDR3 length: 13 residues. Germline V lookup: CDR1 LGHDT, CDR2 YNNKEL (reference sequence). This sequence joins TRBV3-1 (or the pseudogene TRBV3-2) and TRBJ1-2, with D perhaps matching TRBD1 (5 bases). This TCR was sampled from a man aged 55 to 70 with active COVID-19. What was sequenced was peripheral blood. The CDR3 loop reads CASSQQGEHGYTF. CDR3 DNA sequence: TGTGCCAGCAGCCAACAGGGCGAACATGGCTACACCTTC.